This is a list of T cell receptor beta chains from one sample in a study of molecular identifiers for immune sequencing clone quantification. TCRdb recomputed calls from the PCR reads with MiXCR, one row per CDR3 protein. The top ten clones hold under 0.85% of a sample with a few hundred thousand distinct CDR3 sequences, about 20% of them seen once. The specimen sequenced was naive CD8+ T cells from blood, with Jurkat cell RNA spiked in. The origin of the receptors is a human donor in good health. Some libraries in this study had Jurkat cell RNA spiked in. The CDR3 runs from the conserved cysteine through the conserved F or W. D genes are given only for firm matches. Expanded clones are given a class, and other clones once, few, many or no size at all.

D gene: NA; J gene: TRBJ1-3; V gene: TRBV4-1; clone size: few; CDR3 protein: CASSFGGDTIYF; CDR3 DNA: TGCGCCAGCAGCTTCGGAGGGGACACCATATATTTT
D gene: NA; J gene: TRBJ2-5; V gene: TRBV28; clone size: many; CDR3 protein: CASSFKVGDNPDETQYF; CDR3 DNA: TGTGCCAGCAGTTTCAAAGTCGGGGACAACCCCGATGAGACCCAGTACTTC
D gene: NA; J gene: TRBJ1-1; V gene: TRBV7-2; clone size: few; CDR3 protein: CASSLAEWDGNTEAFF; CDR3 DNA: TGTGCCAGCAGCTTAGCTGAGTGGGACGGAAACACTGAAGCTTTCTTT
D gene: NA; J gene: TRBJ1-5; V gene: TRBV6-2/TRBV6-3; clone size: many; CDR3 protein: CASSYSMGEGGYSNQPQHF; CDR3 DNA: TGTGCCAGCAGTTACTCGATGGGGGAAGGGGGATATAGCAATCAGCCCCAGCATTTT
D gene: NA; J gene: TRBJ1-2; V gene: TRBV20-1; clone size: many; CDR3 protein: CSARNLDTYGYTF; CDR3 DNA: TGCAGTGCTAGAAATTTGGATACCTATGGCTACACCTTC
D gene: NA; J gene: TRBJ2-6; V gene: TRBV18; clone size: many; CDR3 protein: CASSPPRGSGANVLTF; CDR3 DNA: TGTGCCAGCTCACCGCCCAGGGGATCTGGGGCCAACGTCCTGACTTTC
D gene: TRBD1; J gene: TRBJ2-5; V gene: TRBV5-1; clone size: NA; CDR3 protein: CASSFGQGGPGETQYF; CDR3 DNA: TGCGCCAGCAGCTTTGGACAGGGTGGACCCGGAGAGACCCAGTACTTC
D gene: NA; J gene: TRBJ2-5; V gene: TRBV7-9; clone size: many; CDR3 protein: CASSLRVGSQETQYF; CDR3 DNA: TGTGCCAGCAGCTTAAGAGTAGGCAGCCAAGAGACCCAGTACTTC
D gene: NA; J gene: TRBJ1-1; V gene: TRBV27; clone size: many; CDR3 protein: CASSLDGNTEAFF; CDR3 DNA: TGTGCCAGCAGCTTGGACGGCAACACTGAAGCTTTCTTT
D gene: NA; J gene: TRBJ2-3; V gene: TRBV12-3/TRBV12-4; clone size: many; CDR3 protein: CASSMRTDTQYF; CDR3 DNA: TGTGCCAGCAGTATGCGCACAGATACGCAGTATTTT
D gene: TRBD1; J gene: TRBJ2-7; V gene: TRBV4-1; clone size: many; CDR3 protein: CASSPEGQGHSEQYF; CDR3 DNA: TGCGCCAGCAGCCCGGAAGGACAGGGACACTCCGAGCAGTACTTC
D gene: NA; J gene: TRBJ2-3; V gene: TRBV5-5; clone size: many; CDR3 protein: CASSSRADTQYF; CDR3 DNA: TGTGCCAGCAGCTCTCGAGCAGATACGCAGTATTTT
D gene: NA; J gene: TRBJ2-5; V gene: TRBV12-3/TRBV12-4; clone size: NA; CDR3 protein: CASSEGRAETQYF; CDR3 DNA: TGTGCCAGCAGCGAGGGACGGGCGGAGACCCAGTACTTC
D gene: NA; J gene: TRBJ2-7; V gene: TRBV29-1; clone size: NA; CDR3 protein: CSVEDRFYEQYF; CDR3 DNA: TGCAGCGTTGAAGATCGTTTCTACGAGCAGTACTTC
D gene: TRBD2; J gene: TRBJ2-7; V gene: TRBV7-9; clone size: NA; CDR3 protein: CASSLVVVGAGTSGPYEQYF; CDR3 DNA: TGTGCCAGCAGCTTAGTAGTAGTGGGTGCCGGGACTAGCGGCCCCTACGAGCAGTACTTC
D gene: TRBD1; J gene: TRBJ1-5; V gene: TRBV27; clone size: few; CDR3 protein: CASSPTTGLNNQPQHF; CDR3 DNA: TGTGCCAGCAGTCCAACGACAGGGTTAAACAATCAGCCCCAGCATTTT
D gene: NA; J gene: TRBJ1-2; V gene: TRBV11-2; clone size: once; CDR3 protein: CASSLAGNNYGYTF; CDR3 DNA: TGTGCCAGCAGCTTGGCAGGCAATAACTATGGCTACACCTTC
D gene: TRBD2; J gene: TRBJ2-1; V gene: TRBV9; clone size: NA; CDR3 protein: CASSTPARISGIGAYNEQFF; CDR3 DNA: TGTGCCAGCAGCACACCCGCCAGGATTAGCGGGATTGGGGCCTACAATGAGCAGTTCTTC
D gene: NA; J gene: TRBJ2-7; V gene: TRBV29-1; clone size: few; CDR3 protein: CSVEGVDGDYRAYEQYF; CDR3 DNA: TGCAGCGTTGAAGGGGTAGATGGGGATTACAGAGCCTACGAGCAGTACTTC
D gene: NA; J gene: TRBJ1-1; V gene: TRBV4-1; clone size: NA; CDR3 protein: CASSYETRGGRGDTEAFF; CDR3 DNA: TGCGCCAGCAGCTACGAGACTCGGGGGGGGCGGGGGGACACTGAAGCTTTCTTT
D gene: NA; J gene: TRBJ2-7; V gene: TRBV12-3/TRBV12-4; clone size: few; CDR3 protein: CASSFAYLVHEQYF; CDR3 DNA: TGTGCCAGCAGTTTCGCTTACCTGGTCCACGAGCAGTACTTC
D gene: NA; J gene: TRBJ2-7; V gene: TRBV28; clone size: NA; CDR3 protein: CASSPGEGAQEQYF; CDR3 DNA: TGTGCCAGCAGCCCCGGGGAGGGGGCACAGGAGCAGTACTTC
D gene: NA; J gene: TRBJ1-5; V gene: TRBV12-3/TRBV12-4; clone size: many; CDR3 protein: CASSHLYSNQPQHF; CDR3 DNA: TGTGCCAGCAGCCACCTTTATAGCAATCAGCCCCAGCATTTT
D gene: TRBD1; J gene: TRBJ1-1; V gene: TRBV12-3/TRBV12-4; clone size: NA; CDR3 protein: CASSSSGQGNTEAFF; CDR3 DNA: TGTGCCAGCAGTAGTTCGGGACAGGGGAACACTGAAGCTTTCTTT
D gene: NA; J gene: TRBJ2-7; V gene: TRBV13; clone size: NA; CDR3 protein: CASSLNFRGQGSSYEQYF; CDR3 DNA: TGTGCCAGCAGCTTAAACTTTCGAGGGCAGGGGAGCTCCTACGAGCAGTACTTC
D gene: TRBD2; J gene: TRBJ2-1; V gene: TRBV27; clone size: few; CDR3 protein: CASSPTLAGVYNEQFF; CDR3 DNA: TGTGCCAGCAGTCCGACTCTAGCGGGAGTTTACAATGAGCAGTTCTTC
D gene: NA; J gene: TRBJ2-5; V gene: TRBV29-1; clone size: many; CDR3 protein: CSALGSWTGETQYF; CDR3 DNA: TGCAGCGCCCTCGGTAGCTGGACGGGGGAGACCCAGTACTTC
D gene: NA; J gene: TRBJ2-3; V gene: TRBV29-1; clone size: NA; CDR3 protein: CSVEGQSSTDTQYF; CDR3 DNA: TGCAGCGTTGAGGGACAATCTAGCACAGATACGCAGTATTTT
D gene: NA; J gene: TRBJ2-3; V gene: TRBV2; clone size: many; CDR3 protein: CASSEAIDTQYF; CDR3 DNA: TGTGCCAGCAGTGAAGCGATAGATACGCAGTATTTT
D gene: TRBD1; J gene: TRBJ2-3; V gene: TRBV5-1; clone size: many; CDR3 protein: CASSLIQGATDTQYF; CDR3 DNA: TGCGCCAGCAGCTTGATCCAGGGGGCCACAGATACGCAGTATTTT
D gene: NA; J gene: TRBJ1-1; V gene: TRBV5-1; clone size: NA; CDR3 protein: CASTDSSTMNTEAFF; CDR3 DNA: TGCGCCAGCACGGACAGTTCCACTATGAACACTGAAGCTTTCTTT